Listed here are 29 T cell receptor beta chains from one sample, sequenced in a study of blood T cell repertoires in COVID-19. The data were produced by immunoSEQ multiplex PCR, yet TCRdb's version contains in-frame clones alone and is incomplete. The sample lists tens of thousands of clones, more than 90% occurring once. Sequencing was done on a sample of peripheral blood. These TCRs come from a man aged 55 to 70 with acute or convalescent COVID-19.

The chain recombines TRBV6-2 or TRBV6-3 with TRBJ1-5; the match to TRBD1 covers 7 bases. Per germline, CDR1 MNHEY and CDR2 SVGEGT. The J segment lost 6 bases and the V segment lost 2 bases, leaving 10 bases of the junction unmatched. The CDR3 is made up of 16 amino acids. CDR3 amino acids: CASSYHAGTVGQPQHF. The CDR3 DNA reads as TGTGCCAGCAGTTACCACGCCGGGACAGTTGGTCAGCCCCAGCATTTT.

The V and J genes are TRBV19 and TRBJ2-2; D not certain. The CDR3 extends over 13 amino acids. Trimming pared 2 bases from V and 6 bases from J, leaving 7 bases between. The germline V gene has CDR1 LNHDA and CDR2 SQIVND (reference sequence). Here the CDR3 reads CASSIRDSGELFF. The DNA of the CDR3 is TGTGCCAGTAGTATACGCGACTCCGGGGAGCTGTTTTTT.

The chain joins TRBV29-1 to TRBJ2-1; 14 bases are a match to TRBD2. Germline-derived CDR1 and CDR2 are SQVTM and ANQGSEA. J gave up 5 bases and V 4 bases, and 7 bases lay outside the gene matches. CDR3 length equals 16 residues. This CDR3 reads CSVGRLAGGPDNEQFF. In DNA, the CDR3 is TGCAGCGTTGGACGACTAGCGGGAGGGCCCGACAATGAGCAGTTCTTC.

The rearrangement uses TRBV25-1 and TRBJ2-1; TRBD2 matches 9 bases. The germline V gene encodes CDR1 MGHDK and CDR2 SYGVNS. The CDR3 consists of 16 residues. Germline trimming cut 1 base from V and 5 bases from J; bases unmatched to any gene: 6. Here the CDR3 reads CASSEFKGLADNEQFF. CDR3 DNA sequence: TGTGCCAGCAGTGAATTTAAGGGACTAGCAGACAATGAGCAGTTCTTC.

The chain couples TRBV20-1 to TRBJ2-1; D might be TRBD2 (6 bases). Germline V gives CDR1 DFQATT, CDR2 SNEGSKA (reference sequence). Deletions cut 3 bases from V and 8 bases from J, with 14 bases between. CDR3 length: 13 amino acids. The CDR3 DNA sequence: TGCAGTGCTAGTTCCCCCGGGAGAGATGAGCAGTTCTTC. This encodes CSASSPGRDEQFF.

This clone has just a few counts. The chain is built from TRBV4-1 and TRBJ2-2; TRBD2 aligns across 14 bases. CDR1 MGHRA and CDR2 YSYEKL come from the germline V gene. The CDR3 runs to 16 residues. V was clipped by 6 bases and J by 7 bases; unmatched bases: 7. For the CDR3, the DNA is TGCGCCAGCAGTCGACTAGCGGGAGGGCCCGGCGGGGAGCTGTTTTTT. Translated, it gives CASSRLAGGPGGELFF.

The chain joins TRBV24-1 to TRBJ2-1; 10 nucleotides align to TRBD2. The germline gives CDR1 KGHDR, CDR2 SFDVKD. Trimming at V came to 7 bases and at J to 6 bases, leaving 2 bases not matched to a gene. The CDR3 runs to 13 residues. The CDR3 sequence: CATRASGSNEQFF. CDR3 sequence (DNA): TGTGCCACCAGGGCTAGCGGGAGCAATGAGCAGTTCTTC.

CDR3 sequence (DNA): TGTGCCAGCAGCCAAAAATCCAGGGTCCATGGCTACACCTTC. This encodes CASSQKSRVHGYTF. This rearrangement joins TRBV3-1 (or the pseudogene TRBV3-2) to TRBJ1-2, with a weak D call TRBD1 (5 bases). Germline loops: CDR1 LGHDT, CDR2 YNNKEL (reference sequence). V was shortened by 2 bases and J by 6 bases, with 13 bases between the two germline ends. The CDR3 contains 14 residues.

The chain employs TRBV7-9 and TRBJ1-1; D not resolved. V was clipped by 5 bases and J by 1 base, with 14 bases between them. The length of the CDR3 is 15 residues. The germline V gene encodes CDR1 SEHNR and CDR2 FQNEAQ (reference sequence). The CDR3 DNA reads TGTGCCAGCAGCCCAGAGGGCAGGAGGAACACTGAAGCTTTCTTT. This encodes CASSPEGRRNTEAFF.

The chain has TRBV5-5 and TRBJ1-1, with D unclear. Trimming took off 4 bases at V and 6 bases at J, with 13 bases between the two ends. CDR1 and CDR2 (germline): SGHKS, YYEKEE (reference sequence). The CDR3 totals 13 residues. CDR3 sequence: CASSPGKAAEAFF. In nucleotides, the CDR3 is TGTGCCAGCAGCCCGGGTAAGGCGGCTGAAGCTTTCTTT.

The table lists this clone with a count of one. J is TRBJ1-2 and V is TRBV11-3; no clear D gene. Germline V CDR1 and CDR2: SGHNT, YENEEA. The V end was cut by 1 base, the J end by 5 bases, with 11 bases between. The CDR3 contains 14 residues. The CDR3 DNA is TGTGCCAGCAGCTTAGCCGCCCAGGATTATGGCTACACCTTC. This gives the protein CASSLAAQDYGYTF.

The rearrangement joins TRBV7-3 to TRBJ2-3; D is perhaps TRBD2 (6 bases). Trimming removed 1 base at V and 4 bases at J, with 12 bases between. The germline CDR1 and CDR2 sequences are SGHTA and FQGTGA. The length of the CDR3 is 15 residues. CDR3 coding DNA: TGTGCCAGCAGCTTAATGGGGGGAGAAGCAGATACGCAGTATTTT. Its translation: CASSLMGGEADTQYF.

The chain uses TRBV7-3 and TRBJ1-6, with a weak D call TRBD1 (5 bases). V was pared by 5 bases and J by 8 bases, with 16 bases between. There are 15 residues in the CDR3. Looked up from germline, CDR1 is SGHTA and CDR2 is FQGTGA. The CDR3 region has the DNA TGTGCCAGCAGCCCCACCGGCAGGGAAGATTCACCCCTCCACTTT. Amino acid sequence: CASSPTGREDSPLHF.

The rearrangement uses TRBV3-1 (or the pseudogene TRBV3-2) and TRBJ1-5, with 7 bases fitting TRBD1. This CDR3 has 16 amino acids. Germline V gives CDR1 LGHDT, CDR2 YNNKEL (reference sequence). V was pared by 1 base and J by 5 bases, with 8 bases of the junction left unmatched. The CDR3 here is CASSQAGQVNHQPQHF. CDR3 DNA sequence: TGTGCCAGCAGCCAAGCCGGACAGGTGAACCATCAGCCCCAGCATTTT.

In this sample, this clone turned up once. The chain is built from TRBV28 and TRBJ1-1; TRBD1 matches 8 bases. Germline CDR1 and CDR2: MDHEN and SYDVKM. This CDR3 region has 15 residues. J was trimmed by 3 bases and V by 4 bases; bases with no gene match: 7. Written as DNA, the CDR3 is TGTGCCAGCAGTTCCTACCAGGGGGCCCACACTGAAGCTTTCTTT. Translating it yields CASSSYQGAHTEAFF.

The chain has TRBV25-1 and TRBJ1-5; D is perhaps TRBD1 (6 bases). Between the trimmed V and J ends, which lost 5 bases and 7 bases, there was a span of 12 bases. CDR3 length: 13 residues. The germline CDR1 and CDR2 sequences are MGHDK and SYGVNS. The CDR3 coding sequence is TGTGCCAGCAGTTTGGGCAGGGGACAGCCCCAGCATTTT. This sequence encodes CASSLGRGQPQHF.

The chain recombines TRBV20-1 with TRBJ2-5, with D hard to call. This CDR3 spans 11 amino acids. Looked up from germline, CDR1 is DFQATT and CDR2 is SNEGSKA (reference sequence). The V end lost 1 base, the J end lost 5 bases, and 5 bases lay between the germline ends. For the CDR3, the DNA is TGCAGTGCTAGAGGCCGGGAGACCCAGTACTTC. Amino acid sequence: CSARGRETQYF.

V is TRBV28 and J is TRBJ1-3, with D perhaps matching TRBD1 (6 bases). CDR3 length equals 17 residues. Germline V CDR1 and CDR2: MDHEN, SYDVKM. Trimming took 1 base from V and 0 from J, leaving 13 bases between them. CDR3: CASSLLGATGSGNTIYF. The CDR3 coding sequence is TGTGCCAGCAGTTTATTAGGGGCGACAGGCTCTGGAAACACCATATATTTT.

Only a few counts were recorded for this clone. The chain carries TRBV27 and TRBJ2-7; D is perhaps TRBD2 (7 bases). This CDR3 is built from 16 residues. The V end was cut by 8 bases, the J end by 4 bases, with 24 bases between. Germline CDR1 and CDR2: MNHEY and SMNVEV (reference sequence). CDR3 amino acids: CASSTGGLFKPYEQYF. The DNA of the CDR3 is TGTGCCAGCTCAACCGGGGGGCTATTTAAACCGTACGAGCAGTACTTC.

This clone was counted once. The chain recombines TRBV7-2 with TRBJ1-1, with a possible D match to TRBD1 (6 bases). Trimming cost V 4 bases and J 1 base, with 13 bases left between them. Per the germline V gene, CDR1 is SGHTA and CDR2 is FQGNSA. The CDR3 runs 15 residues. CDR3: CASSSWAGENTEAFF. The CDR3 nucleotides read TGTGCCAGCAGCTCTTGGGCAGGGGAGAACACTGAAGCTTTCTTT.

The rearrangement links TRBV7-8 to TRBJ2-7; 9 nucleotides match TRBD2. In germline, CDR1 is SGHVS, CDR2 FQNEAQ. The J segment lost 3 bases and the V segment lost 5 bases, leaving 8 bases of the junction unmatched. The CDR3 totals 15 residues. In DNA, the CDR3 is TGTGCCAGCAGCCTGCGGACTAGCGAGATCTACGAGCAGTACTTC. As protein: CASSLRTSEIYEQYF.

The genes are TRBV28 and TRBJ2-5; TRBD1 matches 8 bases. This CDR3 comprises 15 residues. The V segment lost 5 bases and the J segment 6 bases; nucleotides outside the gene matches: 11. The germline gives CDR1 MDHEN, CDR2 SYDVKM. The CDR3 DNA reads as TGTGCCAGCAGTCAGCCCACAGGGGGTGTACAGACCCAGTACTTC. It translates to CASSQPTGGVQTQYF.

This chain joins TRBV14 and TRBJ1-2; D is ambiguous. Trimming removed 3 bases from V and 2 bases from J, with 7 bases in between. There are 13 residues in the CDR3. Germline CDR1 SGHDN, CDR2 FVKESK. CDR3 DNA: TGTGCCAGCAGCCATTCCTTGAACTATGGCTACACCTTC. Translated, it gives CASSHSLNYGYTF.

J is TRBJ2-1 and V is TRBV3-1 (or the pseudogene TRBV3-2); 7 bases are shared with TRBD1. The CDR3 has 15 amino acids. Germline CDR1 and CDR2: LGHDT and YNNKEL (reference sequence). J was trimmed by 8 bases and V by 4 bases; bases with no gene match: 11. The CDR3 DNA sequence: TGTGCCAGCAGCCTCTACGAGGGGGCTGAGGATGAGCAGTTCTTC. This translates into CASSLYEGAEDEQFF.

This rearrangement joins TRBV4-2 to TRBJ2-2; D gene uncertain. The CDR3 runs 14 residues. Germline V gene data show CDR1 as LGHNA and CDR2 as YNFKEQ. Trimming stripped 0 bases from V and 3 bases from J, with 5 bases between. The CDR3 here is CASSQDPDTGELFF. For the CDR3, the DNA is TGTGCCAGCAGCCAAGATCCGGACACCGGGGAGCTGTTTTTT.

The rearrangement joins TRBV7-2 to TRBJ2-1; perhaps TRBD2 as D (5 bases). Trimming removed 2 bases at V and 4 bases at J, with 15 bases between. The length of the CDR3 is 16 residues. In germline, CDR1 is SGHTA, CDR2 FQGNSA. CDR3 in DNA: TGTGCCAGCAGCTTAATATTGGGCGGGTCGTACAATGAGCAGTTCTTC. This gives the protein CASSLILGGSYNEQFF.

There are a few counts of this clone. The V call is TRBV10-3, the J call TRBJ1-1; D is ambiguous. V was pared by 4 bases and J by 8 bases, with 8 bases between. Germline CDR1 reads ENHRY; CDR2 reads SYGVKD. The CDR3 contains 11 residues. CDR3 sequence: CAISAEAEAFF. The CDR3 DNA reads as TGTGCCATCAGTGCAGAGGCCGAAGCTTTCTTT.

This chain connects TRBV28 to TRBJ2-7, with a possible D match to TRBD2 (6 bases). CDR3 size: 15 residues. V lost 6 bases and J 3 bases, leaving 18 bases between the germline ends. Germline V gene lookup returns CDR1 MDHEN and CDR2 SYDVKM. The CDR3 loop reads CASSSPIGGFYEQYF. CDR3 bases: TGTGCCAGCAGCTCACCTATTGGAGGGTTCTACGAGCAGTACTTC. The whole variable domain, remainder taken from reference TRBV28 and TRBJ2-7, is DVKVTQSSRYLVKRTGEKVFLECVQDMDHENMFWYRQDPGLGLRLIYFSYDVKMKEKGDIPEGYSVSREKKERFSLILESASTNQTSMYLCASSSPIGGFYEQYFGPGTRLTVT.

This clone was recorded once. This chain joins TRBV28 and TRBJ1-2, with D maybe TRBD1 (5 bases). Trimming cost V 3 bases and J 5 bases, with 16 bases left between them. This CDR3 has 15 amino acids. Germline CDR1 is MDHEN and CDR2 is SYDVKM. CDR3 sequence: CASSFPGSRVYGYTF. CDR3 DNA: TGTGCCAGCAGTTTTCCAGGGTCCCGGGTGTATGGCTACACCTTC.